The rows below give T cell receptor beta chains drawn from one sample of a study of T cells in Graves' hyperthyroidism and ophthalmopathy. One entry per CDR3 protein results from TCRdb running MiXCR on the multiplex PCR reads. In the table there are some 600,000 distinct CDR3 sequences, around 13% of which are singletons. The sample comprised blood. Receptor source: a young woman with Graves' hyperthyroidism that later progressed to Graves' ophthalmopathy. CDR3s include the opening cysteine and the closing phenylalanine or tryptophan. Each record gives: D gene, V gene, clone size, J gene, CDR3 protein, CDR3 DNA. The D gene is left open where the match is weak. Rows give clone size only sometimes, using once, few, many, or a class for an expanded clone.

-	TRBV27	many	TRBJ1-1	CASSLYFGNTEAFF	TGTGCCAGCAGTTTATATTTTGGGAACACTGAAGCTTTCTTT
-	TRBV7-3	many	TRBJ2-2	CASSEGWKGSTGELFF	TGTGCCAGCAGCGAAGGGTGGAAGGGAAGCACCGGGGAGCTGTTTTTT
TRBD1	TRBV28	many	TRBJ1-2	CASSLGRGGGYTF	TGTGCCAGCAGTTTAGGGAGAGGGGGCGGCTACACCTTC
-	TRBV4-1	-	TRBJ2-7	CASSQEHLIVYEQYF	TGCGCCAGCAGCCAAGAACACTTAATCGTCTACGAGCAGTACTTC
-	TRBV3-1	few	TRBJ2-3	CASSQALMTDTQYF	TGTGCCAGCAGCCAGGCTCTTATGACAGATACGCAGTATTTT
TRBD1	TRBV27	many	TRBJ2-1	CAARTGYNEQFF	TGTGCCGCCCGGACAGGTTACAATGAGCAGTTCTTC
-	TRBV3-1	-	TRBJ1-4	CASSRIQGTNEKLFF	TGTGCCAGCAGCCGCATACAGGGAACTAATGAAAAACTGTTTTTT
TRBD1	TRBV19	-	TRBJ1-5	CATTQQGGGRSIQPQHF	TGTGCCACTACACAACAGGGGGGGGGGCGCTCGATTCAGCCCCAGCATTTT
-	TRBV6-5	many	TRBJ1-2	CASSYAGTNYGYTF	TGTGCCAGCAGTTACGCCGGAACTAACTATGGCTACACCTTC
-	TRBV6-1	many	TRBJ1-6	CASSETESPLHF	TGTGCCAGCAGTGAGACAGAATCACCCCTCCACTTT
-	TRBV7-2	many	TRBJ2-7	CASSQGGALVNEQYF	TGTGCCAGCAGCCAGGGGGGCGCTTTGGTCAACGAGCAGTACTTC
-	TRBV29-1	many	TRBJ1-1	CSVVPVNFMNTEAFF	TGCAGCGTTGTTCCAGTGAATTTTATGAACACTGAAGCTTTCTTT
TRBD1	TRBV10-3	-	TRBJ2-1	CAIHTGDREHNEQFF	TGTGCCATTCACACCGGGGACAGGGAGCACAATGAGCAGTTCTTC
TRBD2	TRBV20-1	many	TRBJ2-7	CSATGLAPFYEQYF	TGCAGTGCTACCGGACTAGCCCCTTTTTACGAGCAGTACTTC
-	TRBV30	many	TRBJ2-2	CAWISGPTSGELFF	TGCGCCTGGATATCAGGGCCAACTAGCGGGGAGCTGTTTTTT
-	TRBV5-8	-	TRBJ2-7	CASSLSGLSYEQYF	TGTGCCAGCAGCTTGTCCGGACTCTCCTACGAGCAGTACTTC
TRBD2	TRBV13	few	TRBJ2-6	CASAGGHLSGANVLTF	TGTGCCAGCGCGGGAGGGCACCTCTCTGGGGCCAACGTCCTGACTTTC
-	TRBV30	many	TRBJ2-1	CAWSPPRYEQFF	TGTGCCTGGAGCCCTCCGAGGTATGAGCAGTTCTTC
TRBD1	TRBV20-1	-	TRBJ2-1	CSARDLEGTGNYNEQFF	TGCAGTGCTAGAGATTTGGAGGGGACAGGGAACTACAATGAGCAGTTCTTC
-	TRBV30	few	TRBJ2-2	CAWSPGPGGELFF	TGTGCCTGGAGCCCCGGGCCCGGTGGGGAACTGTTTTTT
-	TRBV20-1	-	TRBJ1-1	CSAIDMNTEAFF	TGCAGTGCCATCGACATGAACACTGAAGCTTTCTTT
TRBD1	TRBV5-1	many	TRBJ2-7	CASSSGTGGTPGEQYF	TGCGCCAGCAGCTCTGGGACAGGGGGCACCCCCGGCGAGCAGTACTTC
TRBD2	TRBV10-3	many	TRBJ2-2	CATGFGTTYTGELFF	TGTGCCACTGGGTTTGGGACTACATACACCGGGGAGCTGTTTTTT
-	TRBV7-2	many	TRBJ2-7	CASSPRTDEQYF	TGTGCCAGCAGCCCCCGGACAGACGAGCAGTACTTC
TRBD2	TRBV7-2	many	TRBJ2-7	CASSPGASGNYEQYF	TGTGCCAGCAGCCCCGGGGCTAGCGGGAATTACGAGCAGTACTTC
TRBD1	TRBV9	many	TRBJ2-1	CASSAEQGAHNEQFF	TGTGCCAGCAGCGCAGAACAGGGGGCTCACAATGAGCAGTTCTTC
TRBD1	TRBV28	-	TRBJ1-2	CASSPQDRAFYGYTF	TGTGCCAGCAGTCCCCAGGACAGGGCTTTCTATGGCTACACCTTC
-	TRBV12-3/TRBV12-4	many	TRBJ1-1	CASSLGTRNTEAFF	TGTGCCAGCAGTTTGGGCACCCGGAACACTGAAGCTTTCTTT
TRBD1	TRBV7-9	few	TRBJ1-2	CASSLDQGAYGYTF	TGTGCCAGCAGTTTGGATCAGGGGGCCTATGGCTACACCTTC
-	TRBV5-6	many	TRBJ1-3	CASSRIIDSSGNTIYF	TGTGCCAGCAGCCGAATAATCGACAGCTCTGGAAACACCATATATTTT
-	TRBV12-3/TRBV12-4	many	TRBJ2-1	CASSLQGQGEQFF	TGTGCCAGCAGTTTGCAGGGGCAGGGTGAGCAGTTCTTC
TRBD1	TRBV5-8	many	TRBJ2-2	CASSWMDRGRVGTGELFF	TGTGCCAGCAGCTGGATGGACAGGGGGCGAGTTGGTACCGGGGAGCTGTTTTTT
TRBD1	TRBV24-1	few	TRBJ1-2	CATSPGQGVRGYTF	TGTGCCACTAGCCCGGGACAGGGGGTGAGAGGCTACACCTTC
-	TRBV19	-	TRBJ2-2	CASSIVPSRAGELFF	TGTGCCAGTAGTATAGTACCTAGCAGAGCCGGGGAGCTGTTTTTT
TRBD2	TRBV7-8	-	TRBJ2-5	CASSDSAGEETQYF	TGTGCCAGCAGCGACAGCGCGGGGGAGGAGACCCAGTACTTC
-	TRBV12-3/TRBV12-4	many	TRBJ2-7	CASSFWGSYEQYF	TGTGCCAGCAGTTTCTGGGGTTCCTACGAGCAGTACTTC
-	TRBV29-1	many	TRBJ2-5	CSVDRREETQYF	TGCAGCGTTGATCGGCGGGAAGAGACCCAGTACTTC